Below are 16 T cell receptor beta chains sequenced from a single sample in a study of blood T cell repertoires in COVID-19. Assay: immunoSEQ multiplex PCR; the TCRdb copy retains only in-frame clones and omits some. Altogether around 150,000 clones are present, 75% to 90% being singletons, with the ten largest covering about 2.5%. What was sequenced was peripheral blood. These receptors all stem from a man aged 50 or older with active COVID-19.

The chain combines TRBV5-4 with TRBJ2-1; TRBD1 agrees at 8 bases. This CDR3 comprises 16 residues. J gave up 6 bases and V 10 bases, and 18 bases lay outside the gene matches. Per germline, CDR1 SGHNT and CDR2 YYREEE (reference sequence). The CDR3: CAGSNRGVISRNEQFF. The CDR3 DNA sequence: TGTGCCGGATCAAACAGGGGGGTGATATCGCGCAATGAGCAGTTCTTC.

This chain connects TRBV4-1 to TRBJ2-1, with 10 bases identical to TRBD2. This CDR3 has 17 amino acids. The junction had 6 bases not matched to a gene; V was cut back by 1 base and J by 3 bases. Germline V CDR1 and CDR2: MGHRA, YSYEKL. The CDR3 spells CASSQVEWTSGYNEQFF. The DNA of the CDR3 is TGCGCCAGCAGCCAAGTTGAATGGACTAGCGGCTACAATGAGCAGTTCTTC.

The rearrangement links TRBV29-1 to TRBJ2-5; D remains ambiguous. This CDR3 spans 11 amino acids. V shed 5 bases and J shed 5 bases, with 9 bases lying between them. Germline lookup yields CDR1 SQVTM and CDR2 ANQGSEA. The CDR3: CSVLLRETQYF. CDR3 bases: TGCAGCGTTCTATTACGGGAGACCCAGTACTTC.

The V call is TRBV6-5, the J call TRBJ1-2; the D gene is possibly TRBD1 (6 bases). Trimming took 5 bases from V and 5 from J, leaving 18 bases between them. The CDR3 has 15 amino acids. Germline CDR1 is MNHEY and CDR2 is SVGAGI. The CDR3 here is CASSNQGSGSYGYTF. In DNA form, the CDR3 reads TGTGCCAGCAGTAACCAGGGGTCCGGATCTTATGGCTACACCTTC.

This chain links TRBV2 with TRBJ1-5, with a tentative D call TRBD1 (6 bases). Trimming cost V 5 bases and J 4 bases, with 15 bases left between them. Germline V gives CDR1 SNHLY, CDR2 FYNNEI. The CDR3 runs 15 residues. CDR3 sequence: CASSSSPGTNQPQHF. CDR3 DNA: TGTGCCAGCAGTTCCTCGCCCGGGACAAATCAGCCCCAGCATTTT.

The rearrangement joins TRBV7-9 to TRBJ2-5, with 8 bases matching TRBD2. This CDR3 contains 14 residues. Germline V lookup: CDR1 SEHNR, CDR2 FQNEAQ (reference sequence). J lost 2 bases, V lost 6 bases, and 5 bases had no gene match. CDR3: CASRAGTSQETQYF. For the CDR3, the DNA is TGTGCCAGCAGAGCCGGGACTAGTCAAGAGACCCAGTACTTC.

This chain uses TRBV2 with TRBJ2-7; 7 bases match TRBD1. The CDR3 covers 13 residues. Germline V gives CDR1 SNHLY, CDR2 FYNNEI. V dropped 3 bases and J dropped 4; count of bases not matched to a gene: 3. As DNA, the CDR3 is TGTGCCAGCAGTGATTCGACAGGGTACGAGCAGTACTTC. Protein sequence: CASSDSTGYEQYF.

V gene TRBV18 combines with J gene TRBJ1-5, with 7 bases aligning to TRBD1. V shed 5 bases and J 5 bases; nucleotides not matched to a gene: 3. Germline CDR1 and CDR2: KGHSH and LQKENI. The CDR3 contains 13 residues. The CDR3 DNA reads TGTGCCAGCTCAATAGGACAGGATCAGCCCCAGCATTTT. It specifies CASSIGQDQPQHF.

This chain connects TRBV6-5 to TRBJ2-1, with D possibly TRBD2 on 5 matching bases. The CDR3 has 13 amino acids. Germline V gene sequence: CDR1 MNHEY, CDR2 SVGAGI. V was trimmed by 4 bases and J by 5 bases, leaving 9 bases between them. In DNA, the CDR3 is TGTGCCAGCAGTTCCACTAGAAACAATGAGCAGTTCTTC. Its protein is CASSSTRNNEQFF.

Remarks on this clone: A much larger clone lies one base from this, so it may be a read error. The chain is built from TRBV7-8 and TRBJ1-2, with 8 nucleotides matching TRBD1. This CDR3 is 13 amino acids long. Trimming removed 5 bases from V and 3 bases from J; junction bases left unmatched: 2. Germline-derived CDR1 and CDR2 are SGHVS and FQNEAQ. DNA of the CDR3: TGTGCCAGCAGCCCGACAGGGGACTATGGCTACACCTTC. Translation: CASSPTGDYGYTF.

The rearrangement uses TRBV11-3 and TRBJ2-2; 9 bases agree with TRBD1. The CDR3 is made up of 18 amino acids. Germline-derived CDR1 and CDR2 are SGHNT and YENEEA. After removal of 5 bases from V and 0 bases from J, the junction contained 10 bases not matched to a gene. CDR3 residues: CASSLRDRASPNTGELFF. CDR3 in DNA: TGTGCCAGCAGCCTGCGGGACAGGGCTTCCCCGAACACCGGGGAGCTGTTTTTT. The full variable domain, in which reference TRBV11-3 and TRBJ2-2 provide the parts outside the CDR3, is EAGVVQSPRYKIIEKKQPVAFWCNPISGHNTLYWYLQNLGQGPELLIRYENEEAVDDSQLPKDRFSAERLKGVDSTLKIQPAELGDSAVYLCASSLRDRASPNTGELFFGEGSRLTVL.

This chain connects TRBV2 to TRBJ1-4, with 8 bases aligning to TRBD1. The CDR3 spans 14 residues. The ends lost 8 bases at V and 3 bases at J; junction bases unmatched: 5. Germline CDR1 is SNHLY and CDR2 is FYNNEI. The CDR3 spells CASGGQGANEKLFF. DNA for the CDR3: TGTGCCAGCGGTGGACAGGGAGCTAATGAAAAACTGTTTTTT.

The CDR3 loop is CASSADPQGVRGYTF. The CDR3 region has the DNA TGTGCCAGCAGCGCGGATCCTCAGGGGGTACGTGGCTACACCTTC. The chain uses TRBV9 and TRBJ1-2; 7 bases agree with TRBD1. The CDR3 contains 15 residues. After removal of 3 bases from V and 7 bases from J, the junction contained 12 bases not matched to a gene. Per the germline V gene, CDR1 is SGDLS and CDR2 is YYNGEE.

The V and J genes are TRBV11-2 and TRBJ2-7, with D perhaps matching TRBD1 (6 bases). Trimming left V 5 bases short and J 5 bases short, with 16 bases between. There are 14 residues in the CDR3. Germline V lookup: CDR1 SGHAT, CDR2 FQNNGV. Written as DNA, the CDR3 is TGTGCCAGCAGCCCACAGGGAACTAAGGACGAGCAGTACTTC. Translated, it gives CASSPQGTKDEQYF.

The chain uses TRBV7-8 and TRBJ1-1, with D perhaps TRBD1 (6 bases). V was pared by 11 bases and J by 1 base, with 17 bases between. Germline lookup yields CDR1 SGHVS and CDR2 FQNEAQ. The CDR3 is made up of 14 amino acids. The CDR3 region is CAGCGGRANTEAFF. DNA of the CDR3: TGTGCCGGTTGCGGGGGGCGGGCGAACACTGAAGCTTTCTTT.

The CDR3 sequence: CASSSKGTSGSNTGELFF. In nucleotides, the CDR3 is TGTGCCAGCAGCTCAAAGGGTACTAGCGGGAGCAACACCGGGGAGCTGTTTTTT. This chain connects TRBV7-2 to TRBJ2-2; TRBD2 aligns across 11 bases. The germline V gene encodes CDR1 SGHTA and CDR2 FQGNSA. The CDR3 loop spans 18 amino acids. With V trimmed by 4 bases and J by 2 bases, 9 bases remained unmatched.